This TCR beta chain was retrieved from a study of blood T cell repertoires in COVID-19. As for the study in general: Samples representing acute and convalescent COVID-19 were sourced from the United States, Italy and Spain. From T cells, B-cell-depleted T cells, or PBMCs came the material, which was cDNA or gDNA.

As originally analysed: The assay estimated nucleated cells by amplifying reference gene primers. Here immunoSEQ multiplex PCR was the method, and the copy in TCRdb shows in-frame clones only, minus some. D and trimming come from the DNA, and the V and J calls and clone size come from that table. Of about 130,000 clones in the sample, 84% were seen once. V lost 0 bases, J lost 2 bases, and 8 bases stayed unmatched. Germline loops: CDR1 SGDLS, CDR2 YYNGEE. This CDR3 region has 18 residues. The receptor was derived from a woman aged 25 to 45 who had recovered from COVID-19. V and J are TRBV9 and TRBJ2-1; 10 bases line up with TRBD1. Sequences were obtained from peripheral blood. The chain's CDR3 is CASSVVGTGVSPYNEQFF. DNA for the CDR3: TGTGCCAGCAGCGTAGTTGGGACAGGGGTAAGTCCCTACAATGAGCAGTTCTTC.